The 10 T cell receptor beta chains in this list originate from one sample, sequenced in a study of identical twins. MiXCR, applied by TCRdb to the 5' RACE reads, yields one record per CDR3 protein. Of 450,000 to 650,000 distinct CDR3 sequences in the sample, around a tenth were seen once. This sample also appeared in a second study, on yellow fever vaccine responses in identical twins.

Source material: PBMCs. Source of these receptors: a woman younger than 30 in good health.

This clonotype appeared many times. As DNA, the CDR3 is TGTGCCAGCAGCTCAGCACCAGATACGCAGTATTTT. Amino acids: CASSSAPDTQYF. J is TRBJ2-3 and V is TRBV3-1; D gene unclear. Germline V gene data show CDR1 as LGHDT and CDR2 as YNNKEL (reference sequence). V gave up 5 bases and J gave up 4 bases, with 7 bases separating them. The CDR3 is 12 residues long.

This clonotype was detected ten times or more. The J gene is TRBJ2-7, the V gene TRBV18; D might be TRBD1 (6 bases). The V and J ends lost 4 bases and 5 bases respectively, with 15 bases between them. Germline CDR1 reads KGHSH; CDR2 reads LQKENI. The CDR3 totals 14 residues. The CDR3 DNA reads as TGTGCCAGCTCACGGGACATGAAAACGGACGAGCAGTACTTC. Encoded protein: CASSRDMKTDEQYF.

This clonotype occurred many times. V usage is TRBV27 and J usage is TRBJ1-1; D gene unclear. The CDR3 runs 14 residues. Germline CDR1 is MNHEY and CDR2 is SMNVEV (reference sequence). Trimming took off 10 bases at V and 4 bases at J, with 19 bases between the two ends. CDR3 nucleotide sequence: TGTGCCACCTCCCCGGCGCGGCGCGGCACTGAAGCTTTCTTT. As protein: CATSPARRGTEAFF.

The sample holds a few counts of this clonotype. V gene TRBV4-1 combines with J gene TRBJ2-1, with D possibly matching TRBD2 (6 bases). Germline-derived CDR1 and CDR2 are MGHRA and YSYEKL. The CDR3 has 16 residues. V lost 0 bases and J lost 2, with 11 bases in between. The CDR3 DNA reads as TGCGCCAGCAGCCAAGATGAGGCGGGGCCCTACAATGAGCAGTTCTTC. Protein: CASSQDEAGPYNEQFF.

The rearrangement joins TRBV5-6 to TRBJ2-5, with 7 bases lining up with TRBD2. The J segment lost 5 bases and the V segment lost 0 bases, leaving 4 bases of the junction unmatched. Germline CDR1 SGHDT, CDR2 YYEEEE. This CDR3 is 14 amino acids long. The CDR3 sequence is CASSLVLRGETQYF. CDR3 sequence (DNA): TGTGCCAGCAGCTTGGTACTGCGGGGGGAGACCCAGTACTTC.

This clonotype was seen a handful of times. The gene calls are TRBV20-1 and TRBJ1-4; D possibly corresponds to TRBD1 (5 bases). The V gene's germline CDR1 is DFQATT and CDR2 SNEGSKA (reference sequence). This CDR3 has 13 amino acids. The CDR3 protein is CSARETANEKLFF. CDR3 DNA: TGCAGCGCAAGAGAGACAGCTAATGAAAAACTGTTTTTT.

This chain links TRBV7-2 with TRBJ2-7; 7 nucleotides line up with TRBD2. CDR3 length: 14 residues. With 5 bases clipped from V and 2 bases from J, the junction kept 6 bases outside the gene matches. CDR1 is SGHTA and CDR2 is FQGNSA in the germline V gene. The CDR3 spells CASSVSGKAYEQYF. The CDR3, as DNA: TGTGCCAGCAGCGTGAGCGGGAAGGCCTACGAGCAGTACTTC.

V is TRBV6-5 and J is TRBJ1-2, with TRBD1 matching over 9 bases. Germline V lookup: CDR1 MNHEY, CDR2 SVGAGI. This CDR3 region has 15 residues. Losses at the gene ends were 4 bases for V and 4 bases for J; bases not matched to a gene: 7. The CDR3 region has the DNA TGTGCCAGCAGTTCTAATCGACAGGGGGGCTATGGCTACACCTTC. Translated, it gives CASSSNRQGGYGYTF.

This clonotype has just a few counts. The gene calls are TRBV5-1 and TRBJ2-3; D unclear. CDR3 length: 14 amino acids. Germline CDR1 is SGHRS and CDR2 is YFSETQ. Trimming removed 8 bases from V and 0 bases from J, with 13 bases in between. The CDR3 nucleotides are TGCGCCAGTGCAGGCTGGGCCAGCACAGATACGCAGTATTTT. Translating it yields CASAGWASTDTQYF.

The CDR3 DNA is TGTGCCAGCAGCGGACCCGGGACAGGGATAACTGAAGCTTTCTTT. This codes for CASSGPGTGITEAFF. The rearrangement uses TRBV7-9 and TRBJ1-1, with 9 nucleotides matching TRBD1. The length of the CDR3 is 15 residues. Trimming at V came to 5 bases and at J to 5 bases, leaving 9 bases not matched to a gene. The germline CDR1 and CDR2 sequences are SEHNR and FQNEAQ (reference sequence).